This TCR beta chain was sequenced in a study of early T cells in non-severe SARS-CoV-2 infection. Study details: Sequenced material consisted of bulk RNA (from unsorted whole blood), and chains were unpaired.

In this sample, this clonotype turned up a few times. Its target is unknown. Individual cDNA molecules were tagged with unique molecular identifiers, the study reported. One entry per CDR3 protein, called by TCRdb with MiXCR from the 5' RACE reads. Among 45,000 to 75,000 distinct CDR3 sequences, over 9.5% were seen once, and the ten largest hold approximately 4.8%. Whole-study findings and limits: Sequences matched to VDJdb favored anti-spike CD8 responses, while private and CD4 specificities were missed.

The clonotype was recovered from an adult who was a healthcare worker with PCR-confirmed SARS-CoV-2 infection or an uninfected control (not recorded which). Material for sequencing was whole blood.

The CDR3 sequence is CSVDRGERALHF. DNA for the CDR3: TGCAGCGTTGACAGGGGGGAACGGGCCCTCCACTTT. The chain joins TRBV29-1 to TRBJ1-6; TRBD1 aligns across 7 bases. The CDR3 consists of 12 residues. V shed 3 bases and J 14 bases; nucleotides not matched to a gene: 7. Germline CDR1 is SQVTM and CDR2 is ANQGSEA.